These T cell receptor beta chains were read from a single sample in a study of monozygotic twins with inflammatory bowel disease. TCRdb re-called the 5' RACE reads and gives one entry per CDR3 protein, without DNA. The sample has approximately 330,000 distinct CDR3 sequences. The source material was blood. These receptor sequences come from a human donor with ulcerative colitis or Crohn's disease, or a healthy co-twin of an affected twin (not recorded which). Each CDR3 is given with its conserved first and last residue.

V gene	J gene	CDR3 protein
TRBV20-1	TRBJ1-5	CSTQQGWDQPQHF
TRBV29-1	TRBJ2-1	CSTKGLAGNEQFF
TRBV20-1	TRBJ2-3	CSARSGHNTQYF
TRBV6-1	TRBJ2-7	CASTSGARDEQYF
TRBV7-2	TRBJ2-7	CASSPLALQYF
TRBV9	TRBJ2-2	CASGAVAGGNTGELFF
TRBV6-5	TRBJ2-1	CASSSRTSVTFYNEQFF
TRBV6-5	TRBJ1-2	CASSTGTGSSAKNYGYTF
TRBV7-2	TRBJ1-2	CASSAKRGHYGYTF
TRBV7-9	TRBJ1-1	CASRKGQGDTEAFF
TRBV7-8	TRBJ1-5	CASSFLGRGQGGQPQHF
TRBV12-3/TRBV12-4	TRBJ2-7	CASSLAGASYEQYF
TRBV7-2	TRBJ1-5	CASSSGGFYQPQHF
TRBV6-5	TRBJ2-3	CASSFGASGRRGTTDTQYF
TRBV20-1	TRBJ1-5	CSARGGWAGNQPQHF
TRBV7-2	TRBJ2-7	CASSLLARRDEQYF
TRBV19	TRBJ1-5	CASSTYISQPQHF
TRBV20-1	TRBJ2-3	CSAPTYRGSADTQYF
TRBV12-3/TRBV12-4	TRBJ1-2	CASSSGLGHYGYTF
TRBV18	TRBJ1-1	CASSDSRYTEAFF
TRBV7-8	TRBJ1-4	CASSLVPGGREEKLFF
TRBV11-2	TRBJ1-1	CASRGMGGKTEAFF
TRBV27	TRBJ1-1	CASRRQGNTEAFF
TRBV27	TRBJ2-7	CASRMDYDEQYF
TRBV24-1	TRBJ2-2	CATSDWSRPGELFF
TRBV5-6	TRBJ2-7	CASSLLSLGEYEQYF
TRBV29-1	TRBJ1-1	CSANRDRTGAFF
TRBV20-1	TRBJ2-7	CSARAWTDPYEQYF
TRBV20-1	TRBJ1-2	CSARDAQRITNYGYTF
TRBV30	TRBJ2-3	CAWRVAGTDTQYF
TRBV6-1	TRBJ2-2	CASSLRSANTGELFF
TRBV15	TRBJ1-1	CATSRDAEGTRAFF
TRBV2	TRBJ2-7	CASPGPMGRQYF
TRBV12-3/TRBV12-4	TRBJ2-5	CASSLAGVGETQYF